Each of the 14 T cell receptor beta chains below was sequenced from the same sample in a study of cytomegalovirus exposure and HLA in healthy donors. Vbeta (60) and Jbeta (13) primers were used in the PCR. Assay used: immunoSEQ multiplex PCR; TCRdb lists only in-frame clones, some missing. In total, the table holds some 120,000 clones. Sequenced material: PBMCs. These receptors were obtained from a middle-aged man in good health and CMV-seropositive.

The V call is TRBV7-9, the J call TRBJ1-3, with D uncertain. V was trimmed by 1 base and J by 4 bases, leaving 8 bases between them. The CDR3 sequence is 14 residues long. Germline values: CDR1 SEHNR, CDR2 FQNEAQ (reference sequence). In nucleotides, the CDR3 is TGTGCCAGCAGCTTAGGAGGGCACGGAAACACCATATATTTT. Protein sequence: CASSLGGHGNTIYF.

The V and J genes are TRBV5-1 and TRBJ1-1; tentative D call: TRBD1 (5 bases). V lost 4 bases and J 4 bases, leaving 11 bases between the germline ends. The CDR3 loop spans 13 amino acids. Germline V gives CDR1 SGHRS, CDR2 YFSETQ. This CDR3 is CASSPGGGTEAFF. The CDR3 coding sequence is TGCGCCAGCAGCCCGGGGGGAGGCACTGAAGCTTTCTTT.

This rearrangement joins TRBV7-2 to TRBJ2-2; 8 nucleotides align to TRBD2. The V gene's germline CDR1 is SGHTA and CDR2 FQGNSA. V gave up 2 bases and J gave up 0 bases; unmatched junction bases: 2. The CDR3 is made up of 16 amino acids. CDR3 nucleotides: TGTGCCAGCAGCTTAACTAGCGGCGCGAACACCGGGGAGCTGTTTTTT. Translating gives CASSLTSGANTGELFF.

The rearrangement joins TRBV6-5 to TRBJ1-1; 12 bases line up with TRBD1. The CDR3 length is 16 residues. V shed 2 bases, J shed 5 bases, and the junction held 6 bases outside the gene matches. Germline V gives CDR1 MNHEY, CDR2 SVGAGI. The CDR3 DNA is TGTGCCAGCAGTTACGGGACAGGGGGCTATTTGACTGAAGCTTTCTTT. This codes for CASSYGTGGYLTEAFF.

V is TRBV2 and J is TRBJ2-5; perhaps TRBD1 as D (6 bases). This CDR3 comprises 14 residues. Germline CDR1 reads SNHLY; CDR2 reads FYNNEI. The V gene lost 2 bases and the J gene lost 1 base, with 8 bases spanning the gap. The CDR3 loop is CASSETGLQETQYF. In DNA, the CDR3 is TGTGCCAGCAGTGAAACAGGGCTCCAAGAGACCCAGTACTTC.

J is TRBJ2-5 and V is TRBV11-2; 11 bases match TRBD2. CDR1 and CDR2 (germline): SGHAT, FQNNGV. The junction had 10 bases not matched to a gene; V was cut back by 3 bases and J by 4 bases. This CDR3 contains 17 residues. The DNA for the CDR3 is TGTGCCAGCAGCTTCGGGACTAGCGGCAGGCGTGGAGAGACCCAGTACTTC. Its translation: CASSFGTSGRRGETQYF.

This chain connects TRBV13 to TRBJ1-1; 10 nucleotides align to TRBD1. This CDR3 region has 17 residues. Per germline, CDR1 PRHDT and CDR2 FYEKMQ (reference sequence). Unmatched junction bases numbered 10, after V lost 5 bases and J lost 1 base. The CDR3: CASSVDRGPATNTEAFF. The CDR3 DNA sequence: TGTGCCAGCAGCGTTGACAGGGGGCCGGCGACGAACACTGAAGCTTTCTTT.

This chain connects TRBV5-5 to TRBJ1-5, with 9 bases fitting TRBD1. The germline CDR1 and CDR2 sequences are SGHKS and YYEKEE (reference sequence). The CDR3 sequence is 16 residues long. With V trimmed by 1 base and J by 3 bases, 5 bases remained unmatched. The CDR3 sequence: CASSLTGTGTNQPQHF. For the CDR3, the DNA is TGTGCCAGCAGCTTGACCGGGACAGGGACCAATCAGCCCCAGCATTTT.

The chain uses TRBV28 and TRBJ1-2; 9 bases are a match to TRBD1. V was clipped by 5 bases and J by 4 bases; unmatched bases: 5. The CDR3 loop spans 14 amino acids. Germline V gives CDR1 MDHEN, CDR2 SYDVKM. In nucleotides, the CDR3 is TGTGCCAGCAGTACGGACAGGGGTGCCTATGGCTACACCTTC. Its protein is CASSTDRGAYGYTF.

CDR3 loop: CASSRRQVAKNIQYF. CDR3 nucleotides: TGTGCCAGCAGCCGAAGGCAGGTAGCCAAAAACATTCAGTACTTC. The V and J genes are TRBV11-2 and TRBJ2-4; D call uncertain. Trimming removed 5 bases from V and 0 bases from J, with 11 bases in between. Germline CDR1 and CDR2: SGHAT and FQNNGV. The CDR3 totals 15 residues.

This chain links TRBV6-1 with TRBJ1-2; 10 bases agree with TRBD1. V was clipped by 5 bases and J by 3 bases; unmatched bases: 6. CDR1 and CDR2 from the germline V gene are MNHNS and SASEGT. This CDR3 is built from 15 residues. The CDR3 DNA is TGTGCCAGCAGTATACGGGACAGGGGTGACTATGGCTACACCTTC. Protein product: CASSIRDRGDYGYTF.

J is TRBJ1-6 and V is TRBV6-1; a possible D gene is TRBD1 (5 bases). V was clipped by 6 bases and J by 9 bases, with 15 bases between them. Germline lookup yields CDR1 MNHNS and CDR2 SASEGT. The CDR3 runs to 14 residues. CDR3 amino acids: CASRPNGGGSPLHF. The CDR3 bases are TGTGCCAGCAGACCCAACGGGGGGGGTTCACCCCTCCACTTT.

The V and J genes are TRBV28 and TRBJ1-5; perhaps TRBD1 as D (5 bases). Germline V gene data show CDR1 as MDHEN and CDR2 as SYDVKM. This CDR3 has 13 amino acids. V dropped 8 bases and J dropped 4 bases, with 12 bases sitting between them. The CDR3 bases are TGTGCCAGCTACTTGGGGGGAAATCAGCCCCAGCATTTT. Amino acid sequence: CASYLGGNQPQHF.

The chain couples TRBV7-9 to TRBJ2-1; D ambiguous. The CDR3 is made up of 16 amino acids. Trimming removed 2 bases from V and 6 bases from J, with 17 bases in between. Germline lookup yields CDR1 SEHNR and CDR2 FQNEAQ (reference sequence). The CDR3 nucleotides are TGTGCCAGCAGCTTAACACTTCAGCGCAACGGCAATGAGCAGTTCTTC. It specifies CASSLTLQRNGNEQFF.